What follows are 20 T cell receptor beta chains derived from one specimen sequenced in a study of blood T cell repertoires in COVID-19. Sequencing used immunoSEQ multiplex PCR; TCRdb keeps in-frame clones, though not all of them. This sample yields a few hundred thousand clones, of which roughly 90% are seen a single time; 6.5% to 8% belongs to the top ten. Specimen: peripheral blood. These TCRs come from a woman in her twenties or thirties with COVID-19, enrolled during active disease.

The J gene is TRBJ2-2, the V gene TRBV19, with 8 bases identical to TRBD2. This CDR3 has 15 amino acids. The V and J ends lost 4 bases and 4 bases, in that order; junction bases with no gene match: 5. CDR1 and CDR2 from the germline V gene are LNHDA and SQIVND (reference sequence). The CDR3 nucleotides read TGTGCCAGTAGTACGGGAGGGTCCCCCACCGGGGAGCTGTTTTTT. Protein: CASSTGGSPTGELFF.

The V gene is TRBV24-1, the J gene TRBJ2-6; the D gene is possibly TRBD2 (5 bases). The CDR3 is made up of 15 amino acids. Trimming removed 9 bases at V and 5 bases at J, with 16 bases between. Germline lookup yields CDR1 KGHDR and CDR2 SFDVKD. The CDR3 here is CATSDARARANVLTF. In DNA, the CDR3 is TGTGCCACCTCCGACGCGAGGGCGCGGGCCAACGTCCTGACTTTC.

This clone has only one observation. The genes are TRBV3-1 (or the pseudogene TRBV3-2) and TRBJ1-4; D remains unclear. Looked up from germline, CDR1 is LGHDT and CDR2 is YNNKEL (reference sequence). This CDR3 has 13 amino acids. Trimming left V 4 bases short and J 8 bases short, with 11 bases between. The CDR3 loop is CASSRGSAEKLFF. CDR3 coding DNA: TGTGCCAGCAGCCGAGGATCGGCAGAAAAACTGTTTTTT.

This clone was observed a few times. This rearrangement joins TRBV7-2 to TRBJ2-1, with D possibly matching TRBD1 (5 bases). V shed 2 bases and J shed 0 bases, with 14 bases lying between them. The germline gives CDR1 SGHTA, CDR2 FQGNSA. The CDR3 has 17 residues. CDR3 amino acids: CASSLWGRGLSYNEQFF. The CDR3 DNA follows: TGTGCCAGCAGCTTATGGGGCCGTGGGCTCTCCTACAATGAGCAGTTCTTC.

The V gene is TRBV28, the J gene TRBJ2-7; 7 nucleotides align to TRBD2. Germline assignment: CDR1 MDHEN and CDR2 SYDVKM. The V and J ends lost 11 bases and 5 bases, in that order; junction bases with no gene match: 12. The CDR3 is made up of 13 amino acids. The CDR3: CASIGPGRDEQYF. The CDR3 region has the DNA TGTGCCTCCATAGGCCCAGGGAGGGACGAGCAGTACTTC.

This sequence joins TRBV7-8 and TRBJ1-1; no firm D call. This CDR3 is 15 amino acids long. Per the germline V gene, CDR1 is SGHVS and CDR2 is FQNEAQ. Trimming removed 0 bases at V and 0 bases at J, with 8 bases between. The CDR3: CASSLARALNTEAFF. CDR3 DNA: TGTGCCAGCAGCTTAGCTAGAGCTCTGAACACTGAAGCTTTCTTT.

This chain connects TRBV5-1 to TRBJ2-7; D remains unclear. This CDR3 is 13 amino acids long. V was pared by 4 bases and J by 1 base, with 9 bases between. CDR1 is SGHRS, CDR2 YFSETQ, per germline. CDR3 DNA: TGCGCCAGCAGCGGTCACAGATCCTACGAGCAGTACTTC. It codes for CASSGHRSYEQYF.

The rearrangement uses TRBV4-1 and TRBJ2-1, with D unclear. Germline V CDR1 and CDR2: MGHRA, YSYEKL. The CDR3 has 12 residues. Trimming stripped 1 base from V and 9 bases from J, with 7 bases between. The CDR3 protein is CASSQVPPEQFF. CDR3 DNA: TGCGCCAGCAGCCAAGTTCCTCCTGAGCAGTTCTTC.

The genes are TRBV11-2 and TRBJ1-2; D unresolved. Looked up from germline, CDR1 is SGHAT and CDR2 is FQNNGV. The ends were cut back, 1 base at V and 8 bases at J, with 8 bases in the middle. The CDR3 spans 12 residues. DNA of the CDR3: TGTGCCAGCAGCTTAGGTGAGGGCGGCTACACCTTC. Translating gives CASSLGEGGYTF.

DNA of the CDR3: TGTGCCAGCAGCAAAAGGAAGGAGGACAGGCGTAACTATGGCTACACCTTC. Translation gives CASSKRKEDRRNYGYTF. The chain links TRBV21-1 to TRBJ1-2; TRBD1 is taken as the D call from the table, unchecked against the DNA. TRBV21-1 is deemed a pseudogene. This CDR3 has 17 residues.

As DNA, the CDR3 is TGTGCCAGCAGCTCCTCGACTAGCGGGAGGAAGGAGACCCAGTACTTC. The encoded protein is CASSSSTSGRKETQYF. The V call is TRBV5-4, the J call TRBJ2-5, with 13 bases identical to TRBD2. CDR3 length equals 16 residues. The V and J ends lost 3 bases and 5 bases, in that order; junction bases with no gene match: 7. From germline, CDR1 is SGHNT and CDR2 YYREEE (reference sequence).

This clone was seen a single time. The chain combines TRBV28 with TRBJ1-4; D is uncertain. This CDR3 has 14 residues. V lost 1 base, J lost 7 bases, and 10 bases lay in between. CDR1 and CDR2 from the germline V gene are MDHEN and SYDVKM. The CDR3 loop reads CASSLYTSGEKLFF. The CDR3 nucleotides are TGTGCCAGCAGTTTATATACGTCGGGTGAAAAACTGTTTTTT.

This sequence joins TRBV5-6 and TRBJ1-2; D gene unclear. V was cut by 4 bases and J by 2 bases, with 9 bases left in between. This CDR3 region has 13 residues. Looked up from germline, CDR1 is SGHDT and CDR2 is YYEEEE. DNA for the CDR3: TGTGCCAGCAGCCCTTGGCAGAACTATGGCTACACCTTC. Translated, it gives CASSPWQNYGYTF.

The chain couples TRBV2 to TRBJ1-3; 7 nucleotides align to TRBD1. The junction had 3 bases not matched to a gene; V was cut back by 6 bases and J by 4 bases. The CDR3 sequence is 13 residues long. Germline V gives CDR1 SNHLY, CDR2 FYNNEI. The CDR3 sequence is CASRTGAGNTIYF. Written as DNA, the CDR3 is TGTGCCAGCAGAACAGGGGCGGGAAACACCATATATTTT.

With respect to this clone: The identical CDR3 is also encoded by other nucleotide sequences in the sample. CDR3: CASSLGGAAGYTF. CDR3 sequence (DNA): TGTGCCAGCAGCCTAGGGGGCGCGGCTGGCTACACCTTC. The gene calls are TRBV12-3 or TRBV12-4 and TRBJ1-2; 7 bases match TRBD1. V shed 6 bases and J 7 bases; nucleotides not matched to a gene: 8. The length of the CDR3 is 13 residues.

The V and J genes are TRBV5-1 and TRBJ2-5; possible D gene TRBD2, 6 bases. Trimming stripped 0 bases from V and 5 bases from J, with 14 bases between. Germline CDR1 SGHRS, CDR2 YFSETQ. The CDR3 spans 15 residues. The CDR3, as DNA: TGCGCCAGCAGCTTGGCGCCGGGACGGGGGGAGACCCAGTACTTC. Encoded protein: CASSLAPGRGETQYF. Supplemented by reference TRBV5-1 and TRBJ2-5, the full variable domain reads KAGVTQTPRYLIKTRGQQVTLSCSPISGHRSVSWYQQTPGQGLQFLFEYFSETQRNKGNFPGRFSGRQFSNSRSEMNVSTLELGDSALYLCASSLAPGRGETQYFGPGTRLLVL.

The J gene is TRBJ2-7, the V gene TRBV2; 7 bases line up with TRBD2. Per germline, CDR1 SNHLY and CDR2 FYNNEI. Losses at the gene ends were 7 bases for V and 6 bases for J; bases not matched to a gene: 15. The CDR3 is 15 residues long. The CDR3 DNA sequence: TGTGCCAGCACCCCTAGACGACTAGCTTCTTCCGAGCAGTACTTC. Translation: CASTPRRLASSEQYF. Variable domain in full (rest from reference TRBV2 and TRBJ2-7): EPEVTQTPSHQVTQMGQEVILRCVPISNHLYFYWYRQILGQKVEFLVSFYNNEISEKSEIFDDQFSVERPDGSNFTLKIRSTKLEDSAMYFCASTPRRLASSEQYFGPGTRLTVT.

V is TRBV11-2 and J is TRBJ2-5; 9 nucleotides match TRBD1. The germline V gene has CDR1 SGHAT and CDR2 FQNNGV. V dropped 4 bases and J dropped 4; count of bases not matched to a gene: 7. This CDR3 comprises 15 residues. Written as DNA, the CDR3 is TGTGCCAGCAGCTCCAGGACAGGGGAAGGAGAGACCCAGTACTTC. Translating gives CASSSRTGEGETQYF.

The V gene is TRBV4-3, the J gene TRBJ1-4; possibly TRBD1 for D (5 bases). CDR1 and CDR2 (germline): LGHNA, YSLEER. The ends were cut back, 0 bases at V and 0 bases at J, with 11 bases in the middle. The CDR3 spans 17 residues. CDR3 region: CASSQEDIFATNEKLFF. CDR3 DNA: TGCGCCAGCAGCCAAGAGGACATTTTCGCAACTAATGAAAAACTGTTTTTT.

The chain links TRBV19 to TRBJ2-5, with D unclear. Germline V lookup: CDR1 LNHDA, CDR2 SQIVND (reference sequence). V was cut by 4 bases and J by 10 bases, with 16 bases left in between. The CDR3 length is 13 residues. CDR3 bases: TGTGCCAGTAGTACGTCGGTGTCGAGAGTCCAGTACTTC. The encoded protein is CASSTSVSRVQYF. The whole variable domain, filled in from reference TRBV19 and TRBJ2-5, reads DGGITQSPKYLFRKEGQNVTLSCEQNLNHDAMYWYRQDPGQGLRLIYYSQIVNDFQKGDIAEGYSVSREKKESFPLTVTSAQKNPTAFYLCASSTSVSRVQYFGPGTRLLVL.